The text below deals with one TCR beta chain. With 4 bases removed from V and 5 bases from J, the gap between germline ends came to 15 bases. Germline-derived CDR1 and CDR2 are SGHRS and YFSETQ. The CDR3 spans 15 residues. The PCR employed 60 Vbeta primers together with 13 Jbeta primers. Sequenced by immunoSEQ multiplex PCR; TCRdb stores in-frame clones only, minus some. The table lists around 140,000 clones, approximately 84% of them singletons. The record originates from a study of cytomegalovirus exposure and HLA in healthy donors. Sequencing was carried out using PBMCs. The V call is TRBV5-1, the J call TRBJ1-4, with D maybe TRBD1 (6 bases). This clonotype was sampled from an older woman in good health and CMV-seropositive. The CDR3 loop is CASSPQRDTNEKLFF. The CDR3 DNA reads as TGCGCCAGCAGCCCTCAAAGGGACACCAATGAAAAACTGTTTTTT.